Following are 25 T cell receptor beta chains from one sample sequenced in a study of blood T cell repertoires in COVID-19. Clones were read by immunoSEQ multiplex PCR, and TCRdb kept only the in-frame ones, dropping some. The sample contains 100,000 or so clones, approximately 90% of which appear only once. Sequencing was performed on peripheral blood. Source of these receptors: a man aged 55 to 69 with acute or convalescent COVID-19.

This chain connects TRBV18 to TRBJ2-7; D gene ambiguous. The ends were cut back, 3 bases at V and 6 bases at J, with 15 bases in the middle. The CDR3 consists of 14 residues. Per germline, CDR1 KGHSH and CDR2 LQKENI. The DNA for the CDR3 is TGTGCCAGCTCACCCATGGCTTCTGTCAGCGAGCAGTACGTC. It codes for CASSPMASVSEQYV.

The gene calls are TRBV10-1 and TRBJ2-2; 10 bases align to TRBD2. This CDR3 spans 14 amino acids. Germline trimming cut 6 bases from V and 5 bases from J; bases unmatched to any gene: 3. Germline-derived CDR1 and CDR2 are WNHNN and SYGVQD (reference sequence). The CDR3 reads CASRASGSTGELFF. Written as DNA, the CDR3 is TGCGCCAGCAGGGCTAGCGGGAGTACCGGGGAGCTGTTTTTT.

J is TRBJ1-4 and V is TRBV2; D not certain. The CDR3 loop spans 15 amino acids. V shed 5 bases and J shed 8 bases, with 18 bases lying between them. Germline assignment: CDR1 SNHLY and CDR2 FYNNEI. The CDR3 nucleotides are TGTGCCAGCAGTCCTCTAATGGAGGGATCCGAAAAACTGTTTTTT. This sequence encodes CASSPLMEGSEKLFF.

V usage is TRBV24-1 and J usage is TRBJ1-2; D unclear. Trimming took 3 bases from V and 6 from J, leaving 10 bases between them. The CDR3 covers 13 residues. The germline CDR1 and CDR2 sequences are KGHDR and SFDVKD. The CDR3: CATSDLTRDGYTF. The CDR3 DNA reads as TGTGCCACCAGTGATCTAACCCGGGATGGCTACACCTTC.

V gene TRBV28 combines with J gene TRBJ1-5; tentative D call: TRBD1 (6 bases). This CDR3 comprises 15 residues. V lost 6 bases to trimming and J lost 6 bases, with 18 bases between them. Germline lookup yields CDR1 MDHEN and CDR2 SYDVKM. CDR3 residues: CASSLGGARGQPQHF. The CDR3 DNA reads as TGTGCCAGCAGCCTAGGGGGGGCTCGCGGTCAGCCCCAGCATTTT.

This chain connects TRBV29-1 to TRBJ1-3, with a weak D call TRBD1 (6 bases). This CDR3 is 19 amino acids long. The germline V gene encodes CDR1 SQVTM and CDR2 ANQGSEA. V gave up 3 bases and J gave up 0 bases, with 24 bases separating them. CDR3 nucleotides: TGCAGCGTTGATAACCAACGTCGGCCGGACAGAGACTCTGGAAACACCATATATTTT. Protein product: CSVDNQRRPDRDSGNTIYF.

This chain uses TRBV28 with TRBJ2-1; TRBD2 agrees at 7 bases. CDR3 length equals 20 residues. Germline loops: CDR1 MDHEN, CDR2 SYDVKM. The ends lost 4 bases at V and 5 bases at J; junction bases unmatched: 23. CDR3 DNA: TGTGCCAGCAGTTGGTCCTTTCCCCGCCTAGGCGGGAGTGCAGACAATGAGCAGTTCTTC. As protein: CASSWSFPRLGGSADNEQFF. Using reference TRBV28 and TRBJ2-1 for the parts outside the CDR3, the full variable domain is DVKVTQSSRYLVKRTGEKVFLECVQDMDHENMFWYRQDPGLGLRLIYFSYDVKMKEKGDIPEGYSVSREKKERFSLILESASTNQTSMYLCASSWSFPRLGGSADNEQFFGPGTRLTVL.

The gene calls are TRBV4-2 and TRBJ2-1, with 7 bases identical to TRBD2. Unmatched junction bases numbered 15, after V lost 0 bases and J lost 7 bases. The length of the CDR3 is 18 residues. Germline CDR1 LGHNA, CDR2 YNFKEQ. The CDR3: CASSQDRRGDLGGNEQFF. CDR3 DNA sequence: TGTGCCAGCAGCCAAGATAGGAGGGGCGATCTGGGGGGGAATGAGCAGTTCTTC.

V usage is TRBV6-5 and J usage is TRBJ2-1; 12 nucleotides line up with TRBD2. Germline V gene data show CDR1 as MNHEY and CDR2 as SVGAGI. CDR3 size: 13 residues. Trimming removed 10 bases from V and 15 bases from J; junction bases left unmatched: 13. DNA of the CDR3: TGTGCCACCAGGACTAGCGGGGCGCGATTGGGGTTCTTC. It translates to CATRTSGARLGFF.

The V gene is TRBV12-3 or TRBV12-4, the J gene TRBJ1-1; D not certain. This CDR3 is built from 13 residues. The ends were cut back, 5 bases at V and 3 bases at J, with 10 bases in the middle. The CDR3 nucleotides are TGTGCCAGCAGTCACGGACTCGACACTGAAGCTTTCTTT. It codes for CASSHGLDTEAFF.

This chain links TRBV5-4 with TRBJ2-3, with 10 bases matching TRBD1. Germline CDR1 SGHNT, CDR2 YYREEE (reference sequence). The trim removed 0 bases at V and 1 base at J, leaving 2 bases unmatched. The CDR3 spans 16 residues. The CDR3 coding sequence is TGTGCCAGCAGCTTGGACGGGACAGGGGGCACAGATACGCAGTATTTT. Amino acid sequence: CASSLDGTGGTDTQYF.

V is TRBV9 and J is TRBJ1-3; TRBD1 might be the D (5 bases). The V gene's germline CDR1 is SGDLS and CDR2 YYNGEE. This CDR3 comprises 16 residues. Trimming removed 0 bases from V and 0 bases from J, with 10 bases in between. The chain's CDR3 is CASSVDGRGSGNTIYF. The CDR3 DNA sequence: TGTGCCAGCAGCGTAGATGGGAGGGGCTCTGGAAACACCATATATTTT.

The gene calls are TRBV9 and TRBJ1-2, with D perhaps matching TRBD1 (6 bases). Germline lookup yields CDR1 SGDLS and CDR2 YYNGEE. V was pared by 4 bases and J by 3 bases, with 13 bases between. This CDR3 is 14 amino acids long. CDR3 sequence: CASSLGHGDYGYTF. CDR3 DNA sequence: TGTGCCAGCAGCCTGGGACATGGGGACTATGGCTACACCTTC.

The sample holds one count of this clone. The chain uses TRBV27 and TRBJ2-1, with 15 bases that match TRBD2. The CDR3 length is 19 residues. The V gene's germline CDR1 is MNHEY and CDR2 SMNVEV (reference sequence). The V segment lost 3 bases and the J segment 1 base; nucleotides outside the gene matches: 7. CDR3 bases: TGTGCCAGCAGTTTCTCGGGACTAGCGGGAGGCCCATCCTACAATGAGCAGTTCTTC. It yields the protein CASSFSGLAGGPSYNEQFF.

The J gene is TRBJ1-2, the V gene TRBV15, with D perhaps TRBD1 (6 bases). The CDR3 is made up of 14 amino acids. Germline-derived CDR1 and CDR2 are LNHNV and YYDKDF (reference sequence). The V gene lost 1 base and the J gene lost 7 bases, with 13 bases spanning the gap. The CDR3 bases are TGTGCCACCAGCAGAGTAGGGGGAAGGGGTGGCTACACCTTC. Protein product: CATSRVGGRGGYTF.

The chain is built from TRBV28 and TRBJ2-3; perhaps TRBD2 as D (5 bases). V lost 3 bases, J lost 4 bases, and 5 bases lay in between. This CDR3 comprises 12 residues. Germline values: CDR1 MDHEN, CDR2 SYDVKM. The CDR3 loop reads CASSLRADTQYF. The DNA of the CDR3 is TGTGCCAGCAGTTTGAGGGCAGATACGCAGTATTTT.

As DNA, the CDR3 is TGTGCCTGGACCAGAGCGGGAGACAGCACAGATACGCAGTATTTT. It codes for CAWTRAGDSTDTQYF. The chain joins TRBV30 to TRBJ2-3; 8 nucleotides agree with TRBD2. Per the germline V gene, CDR1 is GTSNPN and CDR2 is SVGIG (reference sequence). This CDR3 has 15 residues. V gave up 4 bases and J gave up 0 bases; unmatched junction bases: 6.

The V and J genes are TRBV2 and TRBJ2-7, with D unresolved. There are 10 residues in the CDR3. CDR1 SNHLY and CDR2 FYNNEI come from the germline V gene. Between the trimmed V and J ends, which lost 6 bases and 4 bases, there was a span of 4 bases. The CDR3 protein is CASRAYEQYV. The CDR3 nucleotides read TGTGCCAGCAGAGCTTACGAGCAGTACGTC.

This clone came up once. The chain couples TRBV6-5 to TRBJ2-1, with 11 bases identical to TRBD1. The length of the CDR3 is 15 residues. J gave up 4 bases and V 7 bases, and 6 bases lay outside the gene matches. Per the germline V gene, CDR1 is MNHEY and CDR2 is SVGAGI. CDR3 in amino acids: CASTLGTGGYNEQFF. CDR3 coding DNA: TGTGCCAGCACCTTGGGGACAGGGGGTTACAATGAGCAGTTCTTC.

The chain has TRBV9 and TRBJ1-4; TRBD1 aligns across 8 bases. The germline V gene encodes CDR1 SGDLS and CDR2 YYNGEE. V lost 4 bases, J lost 7 bases, and 12 bases stayed unmatched. This CDR3 is built from 16 residues. DNA of the CDR3: TGTGCCAGCAGCTCAGGACAGGGTGGTTTAACTGAAAAACTGTTTTTT. Protein product: CASSSGQGGLTEKLFF. The full variable domain, its missing parts supplied by reference TRBV9 and TRBJ1-4, is DSGVTQTPKHLITATGQRVTLRCSPRSGDLSVYWYQQSLDQGLQFLIQYYNGEERAKGNILERFSAQQFPDLHSELNLSSLELGDSALYFCASSSGQGGLTEKLFFGSGTQLSVL.

The rearrangement links TRBV13 to TRBJ1-2, with 8 positions matching TRBD1. The CDR3 is 14 residues long. Germline lookup yields CDR1 PRHDT and CDR2 FYEKMQ (reference sequence). V gave up 1 base and J gave up 6 bases; unmatched junction bases: 4. The CDR3 nucleotides read TGTGCCAGCAGCTTAGCCGCAGGGGGCGATGGCTACACCTTC. Translating gives CASSLAAGGDGYTF.

V gene TRBV19 combines with J gene TRBJ2-2; the match to TRBD2 covers 8 bases. Per the germline V gene, CDR1 is LNHDA and CDR2 is SQIVND (reference sequence). Trimming removed 2 bases from V and 3 bases from J; junction bases left unmatched: 11. The CDR3 consists of 18 residues. DNA for the CDR3: TGTGCCAGTAGTATAAATGGCCGGGGGGGGTTTGACACCGGGGAGCTGTTTTTT. Translating it yields CASSINGRGGFDTGELFF.

This chain connects TRBV20-1 to TRBJ2-1, with D possibly TRBD2 on 7 matching bases. The CDR3 loop spans 13 amino acids. In germline, CDR1 is DFQATT, CDR2 SNEGSKA (reference sequence). Trimming removed 3 bases from V and 8 bases from J, with 14 bases in between. CDR3 amino acids: CSASDGGGDEQFF. CDR3 nucleotide sequence: TGCAGTGCTAGTGACGGAGGGGGGGATGAGCAGTTCTTC.

J is TRBJ2-6 and V is TRBV19; 12 bases line up with TRBD1. This CDR3 is 17 amino acids long. CDR1 and CDR2 from the germline V gene are LNHDA and SQIVND (reference sequence). V was pared by 5 bases and J by 4 bases, with 6 bases of the junction left unmatched. In DNA, the CDR3 is TGTGCCAGTAGTGTCCGGGACAGGGGGCTCGGGGCCAACGTCCTGACTTTC. It yields the protein CASSVRDRGLGANVLTF.

This chain joins TRBV19 and TRBJ1-3, with D uncertain. The germline gives CDR1 LNHDA, CDR2 SQIVND (reference sequence). V was clipped by 3 bases and J by 2 bases, with 14 bases between them. The CDR3 runs 16 residues. CDR3 coding DNA: TGTGCCAGTAGTATGATTTTCGAGAGGGCTGGAAACACCATATATTTT. Its translation: CASSMIFERAGNTIYF.